The 9 T cell receptor beta chains reported below all come from one sample, sequenced in a study of shared clonotypes between healthy human individuals. The repertoire was sequenced with immunoSEQ multiplex PCR; TCRdb's copy has only in-frame clones and lacks some. The sample lists hundreds of thousands of clones, around 76% seen once, with about 11% in the top ten. The sequencing input was PBMCs. These receptors were taken from a woman aged 40 to 49 in good health. Some clones in this sample may be carry-over from other donors' samples.

The CDR3 region is CASSPGAGQFSNQPQHF. The CDR3 bases are TGTGCCAGTAGCCCTGGGGCAGGGCAGTTTAGCAATCAGCCCCAGCATTTT. J is TRBJ1-5 and V is TRBV19, with a tentative D call TRBD1 (5 bases). Trimming cost V 6 bases and J 0 bases, with 18 bases left between them. CDR3 size: 17 residues. Germline V gives CDR1 LNHDA, CDR2 SQIVND (reference sequence).

The J gene is TRBJ2-7, the V gene TRBV7-2, with D tentatively TRBD1 (6 bases). Germline V gene lookup returns CDR1 SGHTA and CDR2 FQGNSA. CDR3 length: 14 residues. Deletions cut 1 base from V and 6 bases from J, with 13 bases between. The CDR3 loop reads CASSLDRDTSEQYF. The CDR3 DNA sequence: TGTGCCAGCAGCTTAGATCGGGACACGAGCGAGCAGTACTTC.

This rearrangement joins TRBV21-1 to TRBJ1-5. TRBV21-1 is described as a pseudogene. CDR3 length: 15 residues. The CDR3 region has the DNA TGTGCCAGCAGCAAAGACGGTAGAGGGAAGCAGCCCCAGCATTTT. Translated, it gives CASSKDGRGKQPQHF.

This rearrangement joins TRBV7-2 to TRBJ1-2; TRBD1 matches 7 bases. With V trimmed by 0 bases and J by 0 bases, 16 bases remained unmatched. From germline, CDR1 is SGHTA and CDR2 FQGNSA. The CDR3 sequence is 20 residues long. The CDR3 is CASSLAASGTAGSPNYGYTF. The CDR3 coding sequence is TGTGCCAGCAGCTTAGCGGCTAGTGGGACAGCGGGATCGCCTAACTATGGCTACACCTTC.

This clone was seen at least ten times. The rearrangement joins TRBV11-2 to TRBJ2-2; 7 nucleotides line up with TRBD2. The CDR3 totals 16 residues. V trimming: 2 bases; J trimming: 4 bases; junction bases outside the gene matches: 7. Per germline, CDR1 SGHAT and CDR2 FQNNGV. The CDR3 DNA reads TGTGCCAGCAGCTTACGCACTGAGCGGGGCACCGGGGAGCTGTTTTTT. It yields the protein CASSLRTERGTGELFF.

The chain combines TRBV28 with TRBJ2-3, with D perhaps assigned TRBD1 or TRBD2 (5 bases each). The CDR3 is 13 amino acids. V dropped 6 bases and J dropped 2 bases, with 9 bases sitting between them. Germline values: CDR1 MDHEN, CDR2 SYDVKM. CDR3 DNA sequence: TGTGCCAGCAGGACCGGGACCACAGATACGCAGTATTTT. Its protein is CASRTGTTDTQYF. Combining the CDR3 with reference TRBV28 and TRBJ2-3 gives the whole variable domain DVKVTQSSRYLVKRTGEKVFLECVQDMDHENMFWYRQDPGLGLRLIYFSYDVKMKEKGDIPEGYSVSREKKERFSLILESASTNQTSMYLCASRTGTTDTQYFGPGTRLTVL.

The chain combines TRBV29-1 with TRBJ1-4; D unclear. This CDR3 is 12 amino acids long. CDR1 and CDR2 (germline): SQVTM, ANQGSEA. Deletions cut 3 bases from V and 8 bases from J, with 10 bases between. This CDR3 reads CSVEAGFEKLFF. CDR3 in DNA: TGCAGCGTTGAGGCAGGCTTCGAAAAACTGTTTTTT.

The chain couples TRBV27 to TRBJ1-1, with D possibly being TRBD1 (6 bases). From germline, CDR1 is MNHEY and CDR2 SMNVEV (reference sequence). This CDR3 has 16 amino acids. V was shortened by 4 bases and J by 0 bases, with 15 bases between the two germline ends. CDR3 sequence: CASSSRQVPVNTEAFF. The CDR3 DNA reads TGTGCCAGCAGTTCAAGACAGGTACCGGTGAACACTGAAGCTTTCTTT.

V gene TRBV4-2 combines with J gene TRBJ2-1; 15 bases match TRBD2. The CDR3 spans 17 residues. Germline V gene lookup returns CDR1 LGHNA and CDR2 YNFKEQ. Trimming cost V 2 bases and J 9 bases; bases outside gene matches: 8. CDR3 DNA sequence: TGTGCCAGCAGCCAAATCCTTGAGGGACTAGCGGGAGGTGAGCAGTTCTTC. Translating it yields CASSQILEGLAGGEQFF.